The 23 T cell receptor beta chains listed next were all sequenced from one sample in a study of memory CD4+ T cells and cytomegalovirus serostatus. The sort gate was single viable CD3+CD4+CD8-CD45RO+ cells for memory CD4+ T cells. Assay: immunoSEQ multiplex PCR; the TCRdb copy retains only in-frame clones and omits some. Of about 92,000 clones listed, roughly 80% are singletons. Sequences were obtained from memory CD4+ T cells from blood. The receptors originated from an adult in good health and CMV-seropositive.

The chain is built from TRBV11-3 and TRBJ2-1; the D call may be TRBD1 or TRBD2 (7 bases each). The germline V gene has CDR1 SGHNT and CDR2 YENEEA. CDR3 length: 14 amino acids. The V gene lost 5 bases and the J gene lost 10 bases, with 18 bases spanning the gap. Here the CDR3 DNA reads TGTGCCAGCAGCCGCAGGGGGGGACTTGGGGAGCAGTTCTTC. It is translated as CASSRRGGLGEQFF.

The rearrangement links TRBV4-1 to TRBJ2-7; D gene uncertain. The V end was cut by 0 bases, the J end by 3 bases, with 12 bases between. The germline V gene encodes CDR1 MGHRA and CDR2 YSYEKL. CDR3 length equals 15 residues. The CDR3 sequence: CASSQDRTLYYEQYF. The CDR3, as DNA: TGCGCCAGCAGCCAAGATAGAACGCTATACTACGAGCAGTACTTC.

This clone was observed once. This chain joins TRBV10-1 and TRBJ2-3; maybe TRBD2 (6 bases). Germline CDR1 WNHNN, CDR2 SYGVQD (reference sequence). Deletions cut 6 bases from V and 4 bases from J, with 14 bases between. CDR3 size: 14 residues. CDR3 in amino acids: CASRPSESSDTQYF. CDR3 nucleotide sequence: TGCGCCAGCAGACCTAGCGAATCTTCAGATACGCAGTATTTT.

CDR3 sequence: CAWSRLAGTTNEQFF. CDR3 DNA: TGTGCCTGGAGTAGGTTAGCGGGAACAACCAATGAGCAGTTCTTC. This chain links TRBV30 with TRBJ2-1, with 8 bases lining up with TRBD2. Germline lookup yields CDR1 GTSNPN and CDR2 SVGIG (reference sequence). Trimming cost V 2 bases and J 6 bases; bases outside gene matches: 9. This CDR3 comprises 15 residues.

Comments on this clone: The same CDR3 also results from other DNA sequences found in this sample. This chain uses TRBV29-1 with TRBJ1-2; tentative D call: TRBD1 (5 bases). The V gene lost 4 bases and the J gene lost 3 bases, with 12 bases spanning the gap. This CDR3 is 13 amino acids long. Germline V CDR1 and CDR2: SQVTM, ANQGSEA. This CDR3 is CSVGGGGDYGYTF. The CDR3 DNA sequence: TGCAGCGTTGGGGGAGGAGGGGACTATGGCTACACCTTC.

The sample holds one count of this clone. V and J are TRBV10-3 and TRBJ2-5, with TRBD1 as a possible D gene (6 bases). This CDR3 comprises 12 residues. V was clipped by 4 bases and J by 5 bases, with 8 bases between them. Germline lookup yields CDR1 ENHRY and CDR2 SYGVKD. The DNA for the CDR3 is TGTGCCATCAGTGCACAGGGCGAGACCCAGTACTTC. It encodes CAISAQGETQYF.

This sequence joins TRBV10-3 and TRBJ1-4; D unresolved. The CDR3 totals 15 residues. CDR1 is ENHRY and CDR2 is SYGVKD in the germline V gene. The V end was cut by 3 bases, the J end by 0 bases, with 8 bases between. The CDR3 sequence is CAISEGLATNEKLFF. The CDR3 region has the DNA TGTGCCATCAGTGAAGGCCTTGCAACTAATGAAAAACTGTTTTTT.

The rearrangement joins TRBV18 to TRBJ2-2; no clear D. Trimming removed 2 bases at V and 6 bases at J, with 13 bases between. The CDR3 runs 15 residues. Germline loops: CDR1 KGHSH, CDR2 LQKENI. The CDR3, as DNA: TGTGCCAGCTCACCATCCAACAGTCGGCCCGGGGAGCTGTTTTTT. It encodes CASSPSNSRPGELFF.

This clone came up a few times. This chain joins TRBV2 and TRBJ1-2, with a weak D call TRBD1 (5 bases). Between the trimmed V and J ends, which lost 4 bases and 2 bases, there was a span of 11 bases. This CDR3 contains 14 residues. Germline V gene lookup returns CDR1 SNHLY and CDR2 FYNNEI. The CDR3 coding sequence is TGTGCCAGCAGTGGGCGCAGGGCCAACTATGGCTACACCTTC. This translates into CASSGRRANYGYTF.

This clone was counted only a few times. V is TRBV20-1 and J is TRBJ1-2; D gene unclear. The CDR3 extends over 11 amino acids. The germline CDR1 and CDR2 sequences are DFQATT and SNEGSKA (reference sequence). V was cut by 6 bases and J by 8 bases, with 13 bases left in between. CDR3 sequence: CSAPVAVGYTF. CDR3 in DNA: TGCAGTGCCCCTGTCGCAGTCGGCTACACCTTC.

V and J are TRBV28 and TRBJ2-4, with TRBD1 matching 7 bases. V was pared by 3 bases and J by 5 bases, with 4 bases of the junction left unmatched. Germline V gene lookup returns CDR1 MDHEN and CDR2 SYDVKM. The CDR3 loop spans 14 amino acids. The CDR3 reads CASSLGQLQNIQYF. CDR3 DNA: TGTGCCAGCAGTTTGGGACAGCTTCAAAACATTCAGTACTTC.

The table lists this clone with a count of one. The chain has TRBV4-1 and TRBJ2-6; TRBD2 matches at 9 bases. CDR1 is MGHRA and CDR2 is YSYEKL in the germline V gene. The junction had 5 bases not matched to a gene; V was cut back by 2 bases and J by 0 bases. CDR3 length: 18 amino acids. DNA of the CDR3: TGCGCCAGCAGCCAATGGAGCGGGAGGAACTCTGGGGCCAACGTCCTGACTTTC. This translates into CASSQWSGRNSGANVLTF.

The chain couples TRBV28 to TRBJ1-3, with no clear D. Deletions cut 5 bases from V and 2 bases from J, with 7 bases between. Germline loops: CDR1 MDHEN, CDR2 SYDVKM. This CDR3 is 13 amino acids long. As DNA, the CDR3 is TGTGCCAGCAGTGGTGGGGCTGGAAACACCATATATTTT. Amino acids: CASSGGAGNTIYF.

The J gene is TRBJ2-1, the V gene TRBV5-1; 14 bases fit TRBD2. The CDR3 contains 15 residues. Trimming at V came to 3 bases and at J to 8 bases, leaving 4 bases not matched to a gene. In germline, CDR1 is SGHRS, CDR2 YFSETQ. CDR3 in DNA: TGCGCCAGCAGCTCAGGGACTAGCGGGGGCGATGAGCAGTTCTTC. Its protein product is CASSSGTSGGDEQFF.

CDR3 region: CASSLEGLAGATGELFF. Written as DNA, the CDR3 is TGTGCCAGCAGCTTGGAGGGACTAGCGGGAGCCACCGGGGAGCTGTTTTTT. The chain has TRBV11-3 and TRBJ2-2; 14 positions agree with TRBD2. The CDR3 spans 17 residues. The germline V gene encodes CDR1 SGHNT and CDR2 YENEEA. V gave up 3 bases and J gave up 4 bases; unmatched junction bases: 4.

J is TRBJ2-5 and V is TRBV6-1; D is perhaps TRBD2 (6 bases). Per the germline V gene, CDR1 is MNHNS and CDR2 is SASEGT. V shed 2 bases and J shed 5 bases, with 12 bases lying between them. There are 14 residues in the CDR3. CDR3 DNA: TGTGCCAGCAGTGAACGGAGGGCCCAGGAGACCCAGTACTTC. Protein product: CASSERRAQETQYF.

The gene calls are TRBV5-1 and TRBJ2-1; no reliable D call. Trimming removed 1 base from V and 4 bases from J, with 9 bases in between. The germline V gene encodes CDR1 SGHRS and CDR2 YFSETQ. CDR3 size: 14 residues. In nucleotides, the CDR3 is TGCGCCAGCAGCTTGCCAACCTCTTACAATGAGCAGTTCTTC. It encodes CASSLPTSYNEQFF. Drawing the rest from reference TRBV5-1 and TRBJ2-1, the complete variable domain is KAGVTQTPRYLIKTRGQQVTLSCSPISGHRSVSWYQQTPGQGLQFLFEYFSETQRNKGNFPGRFSGRQFSNSRSEMNVSTLELGDSALYLCASSLPTSYNEQFFGPGTRLTVL.

This sequence joins TRBV28 and TRBJ1-4; 10 bases agree with TRBD1. J lost 10 bases, V lost 5 bases, and 7 bases had no gene match. Germline CDR1 MDHEN, CDR2 SYDVKM. CDR3 size: 14 residues. The CDR3 DNA follows: TGTGCCAGCAGTCGGGGGACAGGGGTTGGAAAACTGTTTTTT. Translated: CASSRGTGVGKLFF.

The chain has TRBV5-1 and TRBJ2-2; 8 positions match TRBD1. The CDR3 sequence is 15 residues long. V shed 4 bases, J shed 3 bases, and the junction held 5 bases outside the gene matches. Germline V gives CDR1 SGHRS, CDR2 YFSETQ. The CDR3 bases are TGCGCCAGCAGCCTGGGACAGGCGCACACCGGGGAGCTGTTTTTT. Its translation is CASSLGQAHTGELFF.

The chain employs TRBV10-1 and TRBJ2-7; 8 bases are shared with TRBD1. Germline V gene data show CDR1 as WNHNN and CDR2 as SYGVQD (reference sequence). Trimming at V came to 6 bases and at J to 3 bases, leaving 4 bases not matched to a gene. This CDR3 is built from 13 residues. The CDR3 DNA reads TGCGCCAGCAGCCCCGGGACAGGCTACGAGCAGTACTTC. Residues: CASSPGTGYEQYF.

The CDR3: CASSKGGILLDTQYF. The CDR3 bases are TGTGCCAGCAGCAAAGGCGGTATCCTGTTAGATACGCAGTATTTT. The chain combines TRBV21-1 with TRBJ2-3; the D segment call TRBD2 is taken from the table without a DNA check. TRBV21-1 is a pseudogene locus. This CDR3 spans 15 amino acids.

The chain combines TRBV6-1 with TRBJ1-2, with 10 bases that match TRBD1. V shed 1 base and J 4 bases; nucleotides not matched to a gene: 3. This CDR3 spans 15 amino acids. Germline CDR1 MNHNS, CDR2 SASEGT. The CDR3 region is CASSEVRTGGYGYTF. The CDR3 DNA sequence: TGTGCCAGCAGTGAAGTCCGGACAGGGGGCTATGGCTACACCTTC.

The chain employs TRBV5-6 and TRBJ1-1; D remains unclear. The V gene lost 7 bases and the J gene lost 4 bases, with 14 bases spanning the gap. CDR1 and CDR2 (germline): SGHDT, YYEEEE. The CDR3 spans 13 residues. Written as DNA, the CDR3 is TGTGCCAGCGGGCCGCTGTGGGGCACTGAAGCTTTCTTT. It translates to CASGPLWGTEAFF.